The clone carrying this T cell receptor (beta chain) was seen only a few times. Its antigen remains unknown. TCRB transcripts that were expressed got sequenced, as all of the isolated RNA had been reverse transcribed. The data were produced by immunoSEQ multiplex PCR, yet TCRdb's version contains in-frame clones alone and is incomplete. This table holds 150,000 to 200,000 clones, less than 9.5% found once. CDR3 length: 15 amino acids. CDR1 SGHRS and CDR2 YFSETQ come from the germline V gene. Trimming pared 7 bases from V and 2 bases from J, leaving 16 bases between. This entry comes from a study of beta chain features in type 1 diabetes. Study outcomes and limitations: For patients and controls alike, PCR might favor shorter templates to the same degree. A closer apparent resemblance between naive, central memory and Treg TCRB repertoires was seen in patients than in healthy donors.

What was sequenced was central memory CD4+ T cells from blood. V usage is TRBV5-1 and J usage is TRBJ1-5; D is possibly TRBD1 (6 bases). The clonotype was recovered from a woman aged 18 to 35 in good health. CDR3 in DNA: TGCGCCAGCTTCGAGGGGGGGATCCGCAATCAGCCCCAGCATTTT. The encoded protein is CASFEGGIRNQPQHF.